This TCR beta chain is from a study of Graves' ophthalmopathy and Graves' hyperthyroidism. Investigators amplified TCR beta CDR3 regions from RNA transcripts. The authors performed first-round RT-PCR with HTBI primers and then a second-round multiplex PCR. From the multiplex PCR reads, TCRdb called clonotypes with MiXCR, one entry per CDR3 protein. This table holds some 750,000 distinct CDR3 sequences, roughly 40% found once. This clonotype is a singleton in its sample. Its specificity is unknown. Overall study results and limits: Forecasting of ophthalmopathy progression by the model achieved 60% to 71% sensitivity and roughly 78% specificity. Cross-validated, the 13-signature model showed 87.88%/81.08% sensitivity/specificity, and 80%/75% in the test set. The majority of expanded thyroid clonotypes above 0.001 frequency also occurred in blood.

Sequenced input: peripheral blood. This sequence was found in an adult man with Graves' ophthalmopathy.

CDR3 in amino acids: CASSLGTGGPGNTIYF. CDR3 in DNA: TGTGCCAGCAGCTTGGGGACAGGGGGTCCTGGAAACACCATATATTTT. This rearrangement joins TRBV5-5 to TRBJ1-3; the match to TRBD1 covers 10 bases. The V segment lost 0 bases and the J segment 2 bases; nucleotides outside the gene matches: 2. Looked up from germline, CDR1 is SGHKS and CDR2 is YYEKEE (reference sequence). This CDR3 has 16 amino acids.